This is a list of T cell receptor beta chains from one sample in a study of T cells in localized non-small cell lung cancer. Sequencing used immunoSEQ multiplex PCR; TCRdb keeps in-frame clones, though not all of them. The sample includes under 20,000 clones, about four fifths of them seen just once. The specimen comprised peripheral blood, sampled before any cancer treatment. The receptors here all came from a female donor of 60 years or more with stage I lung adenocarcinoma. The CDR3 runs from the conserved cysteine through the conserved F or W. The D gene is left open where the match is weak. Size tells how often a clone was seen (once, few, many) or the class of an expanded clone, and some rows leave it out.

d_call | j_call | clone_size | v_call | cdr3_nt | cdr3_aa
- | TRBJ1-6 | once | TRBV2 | TGTGCCAGCAGTGATGCGAGGAGCTCCTATAATTCACCCCTCCACTTT | CASSDARSSYNSPLHF
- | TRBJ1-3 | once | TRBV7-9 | TGTGCCAGCAGAGATCGCCGGGGTGACTCTGGAAACACCATATATTTT | CASRDRRGDSGNTIYF
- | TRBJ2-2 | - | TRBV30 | TGTGCCCGGACGGGTCGGTGGAACACCGGGGAGCTGTTTTTT | CARTGRWNTGELFF
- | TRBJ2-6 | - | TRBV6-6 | TGTGCCAGCAGTTACCCTAGGGGGGCAGGGGCCAACGTCCTGACTTTC | CASSYPRGAGANVLTF
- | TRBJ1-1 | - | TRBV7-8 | TGTGCCAGCAGCTTAGCAGGGGGTGGGGACACTGAAGCTTTCTTT | CASSLAGGGDTEAFF
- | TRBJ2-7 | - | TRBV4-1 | TGCGCCAGCAGCCCACGGGTCCTCGAGGAGCAGTACTTC | CASSPRVLEEQYF
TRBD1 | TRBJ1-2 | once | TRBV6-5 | TGTGCCAGCAGTGCCGGGACAGGGTTAAGGAGCTACACCTTC | CASSAGTGLRSYTF
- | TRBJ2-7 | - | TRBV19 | TGTGCCAGTAGTATTATAGGGGGGAACGAGCAGTACTTC | CASSIIGGNEQYF
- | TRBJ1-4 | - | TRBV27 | TGTGCCAGCAGTTTTAAACCAACTAATGAAAAACTGTTTTTT | CASSFKPTNEKLFF
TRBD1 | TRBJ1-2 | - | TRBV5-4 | TGTGCCAGCAGCTTAAACAGGGGGTCAAACTATGGCTACACCTTC | CASSLNRGSNYGYTF
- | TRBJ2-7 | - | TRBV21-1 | TGTGCCAGCAGCAAAGCGGGGACAGGGAAATCCTACGAGCAGTACTTC | CASSKAGTGKSYEQYF
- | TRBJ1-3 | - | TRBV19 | TGTGCCAGTAGTCCTTGGACAGTCTCTGGAAACACCATATATTTT | CASSPWTVSGNTIYF
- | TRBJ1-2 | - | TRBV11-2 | TGTGCCAGCAGCCGACCGCAGTTATTAGGGTATGGCTACACCTTC | CASSRPQLLGYGYTF